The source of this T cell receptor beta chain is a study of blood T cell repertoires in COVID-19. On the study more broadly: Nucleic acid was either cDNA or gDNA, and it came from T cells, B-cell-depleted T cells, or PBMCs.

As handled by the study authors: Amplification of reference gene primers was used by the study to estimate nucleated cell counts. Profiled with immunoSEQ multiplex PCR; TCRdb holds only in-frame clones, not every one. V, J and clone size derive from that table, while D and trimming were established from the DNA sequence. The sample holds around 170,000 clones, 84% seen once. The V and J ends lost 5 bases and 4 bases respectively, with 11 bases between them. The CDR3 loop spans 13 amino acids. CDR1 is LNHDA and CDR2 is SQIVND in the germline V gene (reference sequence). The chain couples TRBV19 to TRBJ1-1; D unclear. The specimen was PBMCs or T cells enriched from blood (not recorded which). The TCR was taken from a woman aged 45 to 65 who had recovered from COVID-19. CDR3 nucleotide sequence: TGTGCCAGTAGTCATGGGGAGGCCACTGAAGCTTTCTTT. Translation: CASSHGEATEAFF. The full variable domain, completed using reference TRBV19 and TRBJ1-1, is DGGITQSPKYLFRKEGQNVTLSCEQNLNHDAMYWYRQDPGQGLRLIYYSQIVNDFQKGDIAEGYSVSREKKESFPLTVTSAQKNPTAFYLCASSHGEATEAFFGQGTRLTVV.